These 9 T cell receptor beta chains were all obtained from the same sample, sequenced in a study of T cells after yellow fever vaccination (dated by TCRdb to between 2017 and 2020). The sample's treatment or condition label is to be understood as: live attenuated yellow fever vaccine strain. The library was built by means of 5' RACE. Sequencing was carried out with an Illumina HiSeq 2500. In-frame beta chains were kept once TCRdb had trimmed the public reads at Q25 with fastp and called clones with MiXCR. A single entry per CDR3 protein holds the most common genes and DNA from its merged rows. The sample has roughly 520,000 distinct CDR3 sequences on record, 20% to 25% of them singletons. The ten largest clonotypes hold about 16% of the sample. The sequences come from PBMCs, collected roughly 20 days after the first yellow fever vaccination. These receptors were obtained from a man aged 18 to 29 who received the YFV17D yellow fever vaccine.

This clonotype was observed a few times. This chain uses TRBV3-1 with TRBJ2-3; 7 nucleotides align to TRBD1. Germline lookup yields CDR1 LGHDT and CDR2 YNNKEL (reference sequence). The CDR3 spans 16 residues. The junction had 8 bases not matched to a gene; V was cut back by 1 base and J by 4 bases. CDR3 loop: CASSQALSGGSDTQYF. CDR3 in DNA: TGTGCCAGCAGCCAAGCATTGTCAGGGGGATCAGATACGCAGTATTTT.

The rearrangement links TRBV12-3 or TRBV12-4 to TRBJ2-1; weak D call: TRBD2 (5 bases). Trimming shortened V by 7 bases and J by 0 bases, and 16 bases separated the two germline ends. The CDR3 has 16 residues. CDR3 amino acids: CASNIGVGFSYNEQFF. The CDR3 nucleotides are TGTGCCAGCAACATCGGGGTGGGGTTCTCCTACAATGAGCAGTTCTTC.

The CDR3 is CASRPSGASTDTQYF. CDR3 DNA sequence: TGTGCCAGCAGACCAAGCGGGGCTAGCACAGATACGCAGTATTTT. V and J are TRBV5-4 and TRBJ2-3, with TRBD2 matching 7 bases. Germline values: CDR1 SGHNT, CDR2 YYREEE (reference sequence). Trimming took 5 bases from V and 0 from J; bases not matched to a gene: 6. The CDR3 loop spans 15 amino acids.

This chain links TRBV4-1 with TRBJ2-7; 7 bases fit TRBD1. Per the germline V gene, CDR1 is MGHRA and CDR2 is YSYEKL. The CDR3 totals 15 residues. V lost 4 bases and J lost 1; bases outside the gene matches: 7. CDR3 coding DNA: TGCGCCAGCAGCCCTCGACAGGGCGGGTCCTACGAGCAGTACTTC. The encoded protein is CASSPRQGGSYEQYF.

This clonotype was counted ten times or more. CDR3 amino acids: CSVEGGTTEAFF. The CDR3 nucleotides read TGCAGCGTTGAAGGAGGGACGACTGAAGCTTTCTTT. The chain has TRBV29-1 and TRBJ1-1; the D gene is possibly TRBD1 (5 bases). Trimming took 1 base from V and 5 from J, leaving 8 bases between them. In germline, CDR1 is SQVTM, CDR2 ANQGSEA. The CDR3 spans 12 residues.

This clonotype was observed a few times. V is TRBV19 and J is TRBJ1-2; weak D call: TRBD1 (5 bases). The CDR3 covers 14 residues. V lost 5 bases to trimming and J lost 4 bases, with 14 bases between them. Germline V gene sequence: CDR1 LNHDA, CDR2 SQIVND (reference sequence). The CDR3 DNA reads TGTGCCAGTAGTCCGGACAAAGCAAGCTATGGCTACACCTTC. Encoded protein: CASSPDKASYGYTF.

This clonotype was counted a few times. The chain carries TRBV5-6 and TRBJ2-7; the D gene is possibly TRBD1 (6 bases). The CDR3 is 14 amino acids. Looked up from germline, CDR1 is SGHDT and CDR2 is YYEEEE. Trimming removed 2 bases at V and 5 bases at J, with 14 bases between. Here the CDR3 reads CASSFGTTRDEQYF. CDR3 DNA sequence: TGTGCCAGCAGCTTCGGGACAACTCGCGACGAGCAGTACTTC. The full variable domain, in which reference TRBV5-6 and TRBJ2-7 provide the parts outside the CDR3, is DAGVTQSPTHLIKTRGQQVTLRCSPKSGHDTVSWYQQALGQGPQFIFQYYEEEERQRGNFPDRFSGHQFPNYSSELNVNALLLGDSALYLCASSFGTTRDEQYFGPGTRLTVT.

The chain links TRBV5-1 to TRBJ2-5; the D gene is possibly TRBD1 (5 bases). Germline V gene data show CDR1 as SGHRS and CDR2 as YFSETQ. V was clipped by 3 bases and J by 6 bases, with 21 bases between them. The CDR3 sequence is 16 residues long. The CDR3 sequence is CASSSRQSQMTKTQYF. The CDR3 nucleotides are TGCGCCAGCAGCTCCCGACAGTCCCAAATGACGAAGACCCAGTACTTC.

The chain has TRBV5-1 and TRBJ2-2, with D tentatively TRBD1 or TRBD2 (5 bases each). The CDR3 totals 17 residues. CDR1 and CDR2 from the germline V gene are SGHRS and YFSETQ. V lost 4 bases, J lost 6 bases, and 22 bases lay in between. The CDR3 sequence: CASSPQKRMGESGELFF. The CDR3 bases are TGCGCCAGCAGCCCGCAGAAACGAATGGGGGAATCCGGGGAGCTGTTTTTT.